These 17 T cell receptor beta chains were sequenced from one sample in a study of blood T cell repertoires in COVID-19. Sequencing was performed with immunoSEQ multiplex PCR; in TCRdb, only in-frame clones are kept and a portion is missing. The table records hundreds of thousands of clones, 75% to 90% of them present only once. Sequenced sample: PBMCs or T cells enriched from blood (not recorded which). The receptor source for this set is a young man who had recovered from COVID-19.

The chain has TRBV6-1 and TRBJ1-5, with 10 bases lining up with TRBD1. The junction had 8 bases not matched to a gene; V was cut back by 0 bases and J by 0 bases. Germline V gene sequence: CDR1 MNHNS, CDR2 SASEGT. There are 19 residues in the CDR3. CDR3 sequence: CASSEAPWTGGYSNQPQHF. CDR3 DNA sequence: TGTGCCAGCAGTGAAGCCCCGTGGACAGGGGGTTATAGCAATCAGCCCCAGCATTTT.

This clone was detected only once. The chain has TRBV18 and TRBJ2-1; 9 bases match TRBD1. The V gene's germline CDR1 is KGHSH and CDR2 LQKENI. J was trimmed by 7 bases and V by 8 bases; bases with no gene match: 9. The CDR3 runs 14 residues. CDR3 in DNA: TGTGCCAGCCAACCGGGACAGGGAACGAATGAGCAGTTCTTC. The encoded protein is CASQPGQGTNEQFF.

The V call is TRBV3-1 (or the pseudogene TRBV3-2), the J call TRBJ2-1; 8 bases agree with TRBD1. V gave up 8 bases and J gave up 5 bases; unmatched junction bases: 11. CDR1 and CDR2 (germline): LGHDT, YNNKEL (reference sequence). The CDR3 totals 15 residues. CDR3 coding DNA: TGTGCCAGCCGCAGTTTAGACAGGGGACACAATGAGCAGTTCTTC. Its translation: CASRSLDRGHNEQFF.

This clone was seen only once. V is TRBV28 and J is TRBJ2-7; D is possibly TRBD1 (6 bases). Germline V gene data show CDR1 as MDHEN and CDR2 as SYDVKM. V lost 3 bases, J lost 3 bases, and 12 bases lay in between. The CDR3 loop spans 14 amino acids. The CDR3 DNA sequence: TGTGCCAGCAGTTTTGGGGACACGTACTACGAGCAGTACTTC. This encodes CASSFGDTYYEQYF. Full variable domain (outside the CDR3, taken from reference TRBV28 and TRBJ2-7): DVKVTQSSRYLVKRTGEKVFLECVQDMDHENMFWYRQDPGLGLRLIYFSYDVKMKEKGDIPEGYSVSREKKERFSLILESASTNQTSMYLCASSFGDTYYEQYFGPGTRLTVT.

The rearrangement uses TRBV7-9 and TRBJ1-3; 7 nucleotides line up with TRBD1. Germline V CDR1 and CDR2: SEHNR, FQNEAQ (reference sequence). V lost 4 bases and J lost 3; bases outside the gene matches: 9. The CDR3 covers 16 residues. The CDR3 nucleotides are TGTGCCAGCAGCTCGCCGGCTGCAGGGGGTGGAAACACCATATATTTT. Translated, it gives CASSSPAAGGGNTIYF.

This clone showed up just once. The chain is built from TRBV7-9 and TRBJ1-4, with TRBD1 identical over 8 bases. CDR3 length equals 14 residues. CDR1 and CDR2 (germline): SEHNR, FQNEAQ (reference sequence). Trimming removed 3 bases from V and 8 bases from J; junction bases left unmatched: 5. The CDR3 here is CASSLQGAREKLFF. DNA for the CDR3: TGTGCCAGCAGCTTGCAGGGGGCGAGGGAAAAACTGTTTTTT. The full variable domain, rest sourced from reference TRBV7-9 and TRBJ1-4, is DTGVSQNPRHKITKRGQNVTFRCDPISEHNRLYWYRQTLGQGPEFLTYFQNEAQLEKSRLLSDRFSAERPKGSFSTLEIQRTEQGDSAMYLCASSLQGAREKLFFGSGTQLSVL.

The chain has TRBV4-1 and TRBJ2-7, with D unresolved. Trimming took 0 bases from V and 5 from J, leaving 11 bases between them. The CDR3 loop spans 14 amino acids. The V gene's germline CDR1 is MGHRA and CDR2 YSYEKL. The CDR3 sequence is CASSQDTSSDEQYF. The CDR3 nucleotides read TGCGCCAGCAGCCAAGATACCAGTTCCGACGAGCAGTACTTC.

V gene TRBV27 combines with J gene TRBJ2-2, with D unclear. Germline V gene lookup returns CDR1 MNHEY and CDR2 SMNVEV (reference sequence). With 3 bases removed from V and 3 bases from J, the gap between germline ends came to 11 bases. The length of the CDR3 is 15 residues. CDR3 DNA: TGTGCCAGCAGTTTTGTGGGCACAGACACCGGGGAGCTGTTTTTT. Translating gives CASSFVGTDTGELFF.

The chain recombines TRBV11-2 with TRBJ2-7; TRBD2 might be the D (5 bases). V was clipped by 3 bases and J by 4 bases, with 13 bases between them. CDR3 size: 14 residues. Per germline, CDR1 SGHAT and CDR2 FQNNGV. For the CDR3, the DNA is TGTGCCAGCAGCTTGGGTCCGGGAAGGTACGAGCAGTACTTC. It codes for CASSLGPGRYEQYF.

The chain's CDR3 is CASSGNQPQHF. Here the CDR3 DNA reads TGTGCCAGCAGCGGCAATCAGCCCCAGCATTTT. The genes are TRBV28 and TRBJ1-5; D is unresolved. CDR1 MDHEN and CDR2 SYDVKM come from the germline V gene. The CDR3 extends over 11 amino acids. The V end lost 6 bases, the J end lost 2 bases, and 2 bases lay between the germline ends. Full variable domain (missing parts from reference TRBV28 and TRBJ1-5): DVKVTQSSRYLVKRTGEKVFLECVQDMDHENMFWYRQDPGLGLRLIYFSYDVKMKEKGDIPEGYSVSREKKERFSLILESASTNQTSMYLCASSGNQPQHFGDGTRLSIL.

The V call is TRBV11-3, the J call TRBJ1-1, with TRBD1 as a possible D gene (6 bases). CDR1 is SGHNT, CDR2 YENEEA, per germline. V was clipped by 1 base and J by 5 bases, with 8 bases between them. The CDR3 sequence is 13 residues long. The CDR3 loop is CASSLGGPTEAFF. The CDR3 DNA follows: TGTGCCAGCAGCTTAGGGGGGCCAACTGAAGCTTTCTTT.

The chain couples TRBV7-8 to TRBJ2-5, with 8 bases fitting TRBD1. CDR1 is SGHVS, CDR2 FQNEAQ, per germline. The CDR3 is made up of 15 amino acids. The J segment lost 5 bases and the V segment lost 5 bases, leaving 10 bases of the junction unmatched. The CDR3 DNA sequence: TGTGCCAGCAGCCCTCGGACAGGGATTGGGGAGACCCAGTACTTC. Its protein is CASSPRTGIGETQYF. Using reference TRBV7-8 and TRBJ2-5 for the parts outside the CDR3, the full variable domain is GAGVSQSPRYKVAKRGQDVALRCDPISGHVSLFWYQQALGQGPEFLTYFQNEAQLDKSGLPSDRFFAERPEGSVSTLKIQRTQQEDSAVYLCASSPRTGIGETQYFGPGTRLLVL.

CDR3 in amino acids: CASSPAASNEKLFF. The CDR3 DNA is TGTGCCAGCTCACCGGCGGCGAGCAATGAAAAACTGTTTTTT. The chain recombines TRBV18 with TRBJ1-4; D is unclear. This CDR3 contains 14 residues. Germline loops: CDR1 KGHSH, CDR2 LQKENI. Trimming left V 3 bases short and J 5 bases short, with 10 bases between.

The gene calls are TRBV5-4 and TRBJ2-5; no clear D. CDR1 SGHNT and CDR2 YYREEE come from the germline V gene (reference sequence). The CDR3 sequence is 16 residues long. V shed 0 bases and J shed 1 base, with 13 bases lying between them. CDR3 sequence reads: CASSLAFSPGQETQYF. The DNA for the CDR3 is TGTGCCAGCAGCTTGGCCTTCTCCCCGGGCCAAGAGACCCAGTACTTC.

The chain has TRBV12-3 or TRBV12-4 and TRBJ1-2; D remains unclear. The CDR3 has 12 amino acids. V dropped 5 bases and J dropped 10 bases, with 14 bases sitting between them. The CDR3 nucleotides read TGTGCCAGCAGTCCCCTTCCGGGAGTCTACACCTTC. Its translation: CASSPLPGVYTF.

This clone was recorded only once. CDR3 coding DNA: TGTGCCAGCAGTGAAGCGGGGACAGCTGGAAACACCATATATTTT. This sequence encodes CASSEAGTAGNTIYF. This sequence joins TRBV6-1 and TRBJ1-3; 7 positions agree with TRBD1. The CDR3 is made up of 15 amino acids. CDR1 is MNHNS, CDR2 SASEGT, per germline. V trimming: 0 bases; J trimming: 2 bases; junction bases outside the gene matches: 1.

This rearrangement joins TRBV7-2 to TRBJ1-2; D is unresolved. The CDR3 has 13 residues. Germline V gene data show CDR1 as SGHTA and CDR2 as FQGNSA. Trimming removed 2 bases from V and 6 bases from J, with 10 bases in between. CDR3 nucleotides: TGTGCCAGCAGCTTATTTGAGGATAATGGCTACACCTTC. This codes for CASSLFEDNGYTF.